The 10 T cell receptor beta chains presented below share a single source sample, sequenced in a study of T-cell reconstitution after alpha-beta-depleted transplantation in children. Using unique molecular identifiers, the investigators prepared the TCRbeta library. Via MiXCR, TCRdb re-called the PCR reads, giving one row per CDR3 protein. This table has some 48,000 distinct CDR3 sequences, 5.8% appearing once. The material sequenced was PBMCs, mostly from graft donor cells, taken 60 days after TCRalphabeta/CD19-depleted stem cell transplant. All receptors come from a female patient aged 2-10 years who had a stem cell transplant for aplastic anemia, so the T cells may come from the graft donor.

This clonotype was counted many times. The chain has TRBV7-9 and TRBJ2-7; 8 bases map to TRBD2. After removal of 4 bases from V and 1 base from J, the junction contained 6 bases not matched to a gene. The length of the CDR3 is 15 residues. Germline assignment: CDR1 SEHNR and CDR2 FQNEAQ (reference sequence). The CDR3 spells CASSSSGSRSYEQYF. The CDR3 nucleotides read TGTGCCAGCAGCTCCAGCGGGAGTCGGTCCTACGAGCAGTACTTC.

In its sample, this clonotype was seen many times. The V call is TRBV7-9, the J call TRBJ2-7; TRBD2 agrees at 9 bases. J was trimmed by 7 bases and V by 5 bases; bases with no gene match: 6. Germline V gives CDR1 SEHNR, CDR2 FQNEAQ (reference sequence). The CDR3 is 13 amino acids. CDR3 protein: CASSRSGSGEQYV. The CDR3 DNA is TGTGCCAGCAGCCGTAGCGGGAGTGGGGAGCAGTACGTC.

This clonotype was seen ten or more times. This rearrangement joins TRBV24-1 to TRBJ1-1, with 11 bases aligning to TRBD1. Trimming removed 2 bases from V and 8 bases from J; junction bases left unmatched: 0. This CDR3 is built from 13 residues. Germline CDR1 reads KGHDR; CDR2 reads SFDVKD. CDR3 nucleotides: TGTGCCACCAGTGATTGGACAGGGGGCGAAGCTTTCTTT. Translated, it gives CATSDWTGGEAFF.

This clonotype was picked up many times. The chain's CDR3 is CATTGQRWQPQHF. The CDR3 DNA reads as TGTGCCACCACAGGACAGCGATGGCAGCCCCAGCATTTT. The rearrangement links TRBV28 to TRBJ1-5; maybe TRBD1 (6 bases). This CDR3 contains 13 residues. Germline CDR1 MDHEN, CDR2 SYDVKM. Trimming left V 10 bases short and J 7 bases short, with 17 bases between.

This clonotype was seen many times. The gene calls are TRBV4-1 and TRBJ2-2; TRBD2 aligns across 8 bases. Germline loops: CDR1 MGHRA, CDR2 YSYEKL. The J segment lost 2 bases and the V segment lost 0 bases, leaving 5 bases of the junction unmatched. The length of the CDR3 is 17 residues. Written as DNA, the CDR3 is TGCGCCAGCAGCCAAGATCTTCGGGGGGGTAACACCGGGGAGCTGTTTTTT. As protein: CASSQDLRGGNTGELFF.

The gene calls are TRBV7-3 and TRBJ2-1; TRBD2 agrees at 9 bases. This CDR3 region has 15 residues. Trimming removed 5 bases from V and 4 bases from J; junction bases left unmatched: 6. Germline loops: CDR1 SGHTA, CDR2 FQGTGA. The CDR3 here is CASSVGLARYNEQFF. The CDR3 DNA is TGTGCCAGCAGCGTAGGACTAGCGAGATACAATGAGCAGTTCTTC.

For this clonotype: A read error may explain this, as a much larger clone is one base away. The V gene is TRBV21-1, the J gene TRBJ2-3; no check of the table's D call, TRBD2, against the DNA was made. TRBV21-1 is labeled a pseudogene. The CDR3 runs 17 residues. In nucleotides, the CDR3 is TGTGCCAGCTGCACTCCCTGGCGGGAGGCCGGCACAGATACGCAGTATTTT. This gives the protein CASCTPWREAGTDTQYF.

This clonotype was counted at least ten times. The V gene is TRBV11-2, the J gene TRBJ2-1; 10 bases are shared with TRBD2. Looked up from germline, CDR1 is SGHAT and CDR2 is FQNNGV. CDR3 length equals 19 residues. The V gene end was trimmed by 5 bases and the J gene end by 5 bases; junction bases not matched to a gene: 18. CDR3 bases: TGTGCCAGCAGCCAAACTTCACCCTTAAGCGGGAGGGGTGACAATGAGCAGTTCTTC. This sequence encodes CASSQTSPLSGRGDNEQFF.

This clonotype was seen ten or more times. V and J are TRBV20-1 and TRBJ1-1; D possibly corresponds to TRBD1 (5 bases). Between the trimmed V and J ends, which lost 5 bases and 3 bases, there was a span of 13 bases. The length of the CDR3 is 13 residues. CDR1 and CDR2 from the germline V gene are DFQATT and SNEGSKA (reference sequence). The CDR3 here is CSAQGSLDTEAFF. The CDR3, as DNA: TGCAGTGCTCAGGGTAGTTTGGACACTGAAGCTTTCTTT.

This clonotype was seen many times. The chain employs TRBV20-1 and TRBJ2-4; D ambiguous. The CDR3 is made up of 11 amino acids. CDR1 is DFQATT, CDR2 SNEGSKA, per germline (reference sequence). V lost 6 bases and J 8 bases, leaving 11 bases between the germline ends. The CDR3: CSAPTHDIQYF. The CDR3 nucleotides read TGCAGTGCACCGACACACGACATTCAGTACTTC.